The 3 T cell receptor beta chains presented below share a single source sample, sequenced in a study of Graves' ophthalmopathy and Graves' hyperthyroidism. Amplifying from RNA transcripts, the study obtained TCR beta CDR3 regions. HTBI primers were used in a first-round RT-PCR, which preceded a second-round multiplex PCR. TCRdb processed the multiplex PCR reads anew with MiXCR; each CDR3 protein has one entry. Among some 1.1 million distinct CDR3 sequences, less than 45% were seen once, and the ten largest hold 11%. Sequenced: peripheral blood or thyroid tissue (not recorded which). These receptors were collected from an adult man with Graves' hyperthyroidism.

A few counts support this clonotype. CDR3 amino acids: CSADRDTDTQYF. The CDR3 nucleotides are TGCAGCGCGGACAGGGACACAGATACGCAGTATTTT. V usage is TRBV29-1 and J usage is TRBJ2-3, with TRBD1 matching over 8 bases. Germline V gene sequence: CDR1 SQVTM, CDR2 ANQGSEA. The CDR3 is made up of 12 amino acids. V lost 7 bases and J lost 2; bases outside the gene matches: 2.

This clonotype appeared many times. V is TRBV10-3 and J is TRBJ1-2, with unresolved D. Trimming cost V 3 bases and J 4 bases, with 12 bases left between them. Germline V lookup: CDR1 ENHRY, CDR2 SYGVKD. This CDR3 comprises 14 residues. The CDR3 is CAISDRNPFYGYTF. The CDR3 coding sequence is TGTGCCATCAGTGACAGAAATCCTTTCTATGGCTACACCTTC.

The V and J genes are TRBV29-1 and TRBJ2-7; 8 nucleotides align to TRBD1. The length of the CDR3 is 13 residues. V shed 5 bases, J shed 2 bases, and the junction held 5 bases outside the gene matches. Germline assignment: CDR1 SQVTM and CDR2 ANQGSEA. The CDR3 protein is CSVKAQGAYEQYF. The CDR3 DNA reads TGCAGCGTTAAGGCACAGGGGGCCTACGAGCAGTACTTC.